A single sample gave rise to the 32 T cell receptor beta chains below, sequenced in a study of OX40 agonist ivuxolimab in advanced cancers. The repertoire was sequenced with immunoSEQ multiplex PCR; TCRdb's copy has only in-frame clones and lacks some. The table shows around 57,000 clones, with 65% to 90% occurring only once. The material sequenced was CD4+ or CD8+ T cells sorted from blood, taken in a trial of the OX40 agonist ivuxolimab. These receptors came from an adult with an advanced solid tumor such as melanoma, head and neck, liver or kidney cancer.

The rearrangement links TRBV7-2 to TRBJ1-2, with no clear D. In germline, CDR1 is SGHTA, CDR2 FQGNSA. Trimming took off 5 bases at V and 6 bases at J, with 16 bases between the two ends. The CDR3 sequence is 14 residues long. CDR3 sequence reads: CASSRGQPLNGYTF. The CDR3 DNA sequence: TGTGCCAGCAGCCGAGGTCAACCGCTGAATGGCTACACCTTC.

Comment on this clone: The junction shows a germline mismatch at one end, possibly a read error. CDR3 loop: CASGGQPTYTQYF. The CDR3 DNA sequence: TGTGCCTCGGGGGGGCAGCCCACATATACGCAGTATTTT. The V and J genes are TRBV6-5 and TRBJ2-3, with TRBD2 matching 8 bases. This CDR3 is built from 13 residues. The germline gives CDR1 MNHEY, CDR2 SVGAGI.

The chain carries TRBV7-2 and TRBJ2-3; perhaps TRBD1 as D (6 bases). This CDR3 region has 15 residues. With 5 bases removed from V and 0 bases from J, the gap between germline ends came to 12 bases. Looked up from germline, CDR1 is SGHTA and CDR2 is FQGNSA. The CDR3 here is CASSQRGQSTDTQYF. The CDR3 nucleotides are TGTGCCAGCAGCCAGAGAGGACAGAGCACAGATACGCAGTATTTT. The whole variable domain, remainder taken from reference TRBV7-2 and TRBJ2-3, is GAGVSQSPSNKVTEKGKDVELRCDPISGHTALYWYRQSLGQGLEFLIYFQGNSAPDKSGLPSDRFSAERTGGSVSTLTIQRTQQEDSAVYLCASSQRGQSTDTQYFGPGTRLTVL.

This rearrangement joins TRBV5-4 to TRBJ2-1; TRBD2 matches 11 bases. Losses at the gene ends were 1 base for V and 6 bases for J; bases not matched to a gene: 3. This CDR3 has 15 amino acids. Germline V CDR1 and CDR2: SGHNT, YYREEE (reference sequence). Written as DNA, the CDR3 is TGTGCCAGCAGCTTGCTAGCGGGGGGCGCCAATGAGCAGTTCTTC. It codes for CASSLLAGGANEQFF.

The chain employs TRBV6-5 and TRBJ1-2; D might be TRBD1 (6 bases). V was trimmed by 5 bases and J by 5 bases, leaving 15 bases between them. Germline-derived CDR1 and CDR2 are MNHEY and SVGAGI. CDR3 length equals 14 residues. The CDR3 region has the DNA TGTGCCAGCAGTGCCACGAAGGGGGGTTATGGCTACACCTTC. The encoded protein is CASSATKGGYGYTF.

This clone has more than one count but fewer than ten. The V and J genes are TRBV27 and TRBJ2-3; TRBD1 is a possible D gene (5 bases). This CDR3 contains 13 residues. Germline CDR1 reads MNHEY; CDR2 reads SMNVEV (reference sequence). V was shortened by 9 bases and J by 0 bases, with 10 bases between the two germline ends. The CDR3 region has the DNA TGTGCCAGTGGTGGGGCTAGCACAGATACGCAGTATTTT. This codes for CASGGASTDTQYF.

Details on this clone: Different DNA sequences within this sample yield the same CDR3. The CDR3 region is CASSLTGSTDTQYF. The CDR3 nucleotides read TGTGCCAGCAGCTTGACTGGAAGCACAGATACGCAGTATTTT. This chain links TRBV5-4 with TRBJ2-3, with D unclear. CDR1 and CDR2 from the germline V gene are SGHNT and YYREEE (reference sequence). V was cut by 1 base and J by 0 bases, with 6 bases left in between. This CDR3 region has 14 residues. Using reference TRBV5-4 and TRBJ2-3 for the parts outside the CDR3, the full variable domain is ETGVTQSPTHLIKTRGQQVTLRCSSQSGHNTVSWYQQALGQGPQFIFQYYREEENGRGNFPPRFSGLQFPNYSSELNVNALELDDSALYLCASSLTGSTDTQYFGPGTRLTVL.

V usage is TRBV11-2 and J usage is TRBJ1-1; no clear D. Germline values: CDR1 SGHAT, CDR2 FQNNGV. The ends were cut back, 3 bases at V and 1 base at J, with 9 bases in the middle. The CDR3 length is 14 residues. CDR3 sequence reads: CASSFGGENTEAFF. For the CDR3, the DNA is TGTGCCAGCAGCTTTGGCGGGGAGAACACTGAAGCTTTCTTT.

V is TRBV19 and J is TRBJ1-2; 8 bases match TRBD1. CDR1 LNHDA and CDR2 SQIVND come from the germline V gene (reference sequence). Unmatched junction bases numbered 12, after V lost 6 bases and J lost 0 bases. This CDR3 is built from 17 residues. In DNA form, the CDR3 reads TGTGCCAGTAGACACCCGGGCGGACAGGGCGCTAACTATGGCTACACCTTC. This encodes CASRHPGGQGANYGYTF.

CDR3 sequence: CASSFRTGMGEKLFF. The CDR3, as DNA: TGTGCCAGCAGCTTTCGGACAGGGATGGGAGAAAAACTGTTTTTT. V gene TRBV7-9 combines with J gene TRBJ1-4; 8 bases are shared with TRBD1. The CDR3 is 15 residues long. Germline CDR1 is SEHNR and CDR2 is FQNEAQ (reference sequence). J lost 8 bases, V lost 3 bases, and 8 bases had no gene match.

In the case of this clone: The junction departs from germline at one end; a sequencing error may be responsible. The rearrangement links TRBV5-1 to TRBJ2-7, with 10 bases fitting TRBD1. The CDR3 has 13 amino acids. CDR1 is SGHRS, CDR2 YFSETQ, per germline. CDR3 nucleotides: TGCGCCAGCAGCTTGGAGGGACAGGGGATGATCCACTTC. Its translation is CASSLEGQGMIHF.

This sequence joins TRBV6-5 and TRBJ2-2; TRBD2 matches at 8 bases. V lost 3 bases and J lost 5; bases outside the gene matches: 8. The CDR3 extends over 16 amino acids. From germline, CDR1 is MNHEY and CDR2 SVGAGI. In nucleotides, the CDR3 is TGTGCCAGCAGTTATACGGGGGGGCCAAGGACCGGGGAGCTGTTTTTT. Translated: CASSYTGGPRTGELFF.

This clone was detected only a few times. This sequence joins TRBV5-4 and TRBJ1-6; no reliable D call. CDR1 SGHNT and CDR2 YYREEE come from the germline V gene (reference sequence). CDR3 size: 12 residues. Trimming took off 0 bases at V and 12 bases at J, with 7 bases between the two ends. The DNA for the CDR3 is TGTGCCAGCAGCTTGGCAAATGGACCCCTCCACTTT. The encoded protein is CASSLANGPLHF. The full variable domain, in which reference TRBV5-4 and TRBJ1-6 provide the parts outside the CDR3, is ETGVTQSPTHLIKTRGQQVTLRCSSQSGHNTVSWYQQALGQGPQFIFQYYREEENGRGNFPPRFSGLQFPNYSSELNVNALELDDSALYLCASSLANGPLHFGNGTRLTVT.

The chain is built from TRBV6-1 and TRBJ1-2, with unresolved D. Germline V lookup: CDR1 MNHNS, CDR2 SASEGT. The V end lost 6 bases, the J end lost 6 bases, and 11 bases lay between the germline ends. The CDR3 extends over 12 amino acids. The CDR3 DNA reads TGTGCCAGCAGGGACCAGGTAGATGGCTACACCTTC. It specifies CASRDQVDGYTF.

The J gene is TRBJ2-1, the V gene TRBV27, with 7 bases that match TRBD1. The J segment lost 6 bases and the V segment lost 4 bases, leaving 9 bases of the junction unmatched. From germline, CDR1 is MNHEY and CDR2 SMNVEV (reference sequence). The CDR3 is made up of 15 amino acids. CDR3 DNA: TGTGCCAGCAGTTCGGGACAGATCGGACCCAATGAGCAGTTCTTC. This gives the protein CASSSGQIGPNEQFF.

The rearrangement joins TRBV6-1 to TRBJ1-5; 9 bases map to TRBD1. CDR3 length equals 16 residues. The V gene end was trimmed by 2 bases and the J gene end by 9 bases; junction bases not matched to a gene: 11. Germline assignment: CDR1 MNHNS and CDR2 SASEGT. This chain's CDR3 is CASSERSGQGLSPQHF. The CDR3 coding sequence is TGTGCCAGCAGTGAACGGTCGGGACAGGGCCTCTCGCCCCAGCATTTT.

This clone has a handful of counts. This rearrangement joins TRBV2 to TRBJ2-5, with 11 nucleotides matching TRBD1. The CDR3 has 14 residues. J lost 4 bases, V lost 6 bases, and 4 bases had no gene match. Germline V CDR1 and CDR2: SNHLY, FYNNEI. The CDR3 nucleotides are TGTGCCAGCAGGGGGGACAGGGGGGTAGAGACCCAGTACTTC. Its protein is CASRGDRGVETQYF.

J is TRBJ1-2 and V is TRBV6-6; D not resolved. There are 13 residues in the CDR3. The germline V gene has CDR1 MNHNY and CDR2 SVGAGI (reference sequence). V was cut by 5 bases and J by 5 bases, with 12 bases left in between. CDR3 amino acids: CASSREMGYGYTF. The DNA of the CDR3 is TGTGCCAGCAGTCGCGAAATGGGGTATGGCTACACCTTC.

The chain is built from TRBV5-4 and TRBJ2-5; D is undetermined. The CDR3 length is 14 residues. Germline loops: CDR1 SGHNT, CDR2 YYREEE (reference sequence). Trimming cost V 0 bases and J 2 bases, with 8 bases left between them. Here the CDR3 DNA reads TGTGCCAGCAGCTTGGATGTCAGGCAAGAGACCCAGTACTTC. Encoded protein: CASSLDVRQETQYF. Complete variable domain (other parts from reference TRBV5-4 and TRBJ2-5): ETGVTQSPTHLIKTRGQQVTLRCSSQSGHNTVSWYQQALGQGPQFIFQYYREEENGRGNFPPRFSGLQFPNYSSELNVNALELDDSALYLCASSLDVRQETQYFGPGTRLLVL.

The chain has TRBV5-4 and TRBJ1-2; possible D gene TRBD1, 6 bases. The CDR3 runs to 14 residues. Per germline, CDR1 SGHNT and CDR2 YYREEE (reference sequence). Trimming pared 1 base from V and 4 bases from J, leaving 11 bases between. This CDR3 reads CASSLLGGGYGYTF. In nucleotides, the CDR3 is TGTGCCAGCAGCTTGTTGGGAGGGGGCTATGGCTACACCTTC.

The CDR3: CASRASTGGSPLHF. In DNA, the CDR3 is TGTGCCAGCAGGGCAAGCACAGGGGGTTCACCCCTCCACTTT. The chain is built from TRBV28 and TRBJ1-6, with TRBD1 identical over 8 bases. Germline V gene sequence: CDR1 MDHEN, CDR2 SYDVKM. The CDR3 has 14 amino acids. The junction had 7 bases not matched to a gene; V was cut back by 6 bases and J by 9 bases.

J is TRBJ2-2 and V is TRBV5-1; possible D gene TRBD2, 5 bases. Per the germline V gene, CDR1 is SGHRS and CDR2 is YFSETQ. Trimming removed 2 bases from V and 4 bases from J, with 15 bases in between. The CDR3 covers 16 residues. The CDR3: CASSFNSGGSTGELFF. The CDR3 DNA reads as TGCGCCAGCAGCTTTAACTCTGGAGGTTCCACCGGGGAGCTGTTTTTT. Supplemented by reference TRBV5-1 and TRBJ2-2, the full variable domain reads KAGVTQTPRYLIKTRGQQVTLSCSPISGHRSVSWYQQTPGQGLQFLFEYFSETQRNKGNFPGRFSGRQFSNSRSEMNVSTLELGDSALYLCASSFNSGGSTGELFFGEGSRLTVL.

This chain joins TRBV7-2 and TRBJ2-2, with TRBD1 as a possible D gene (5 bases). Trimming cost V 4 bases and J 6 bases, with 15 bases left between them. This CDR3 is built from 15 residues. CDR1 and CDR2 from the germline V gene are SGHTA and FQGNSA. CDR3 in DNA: TGTGCCAGCAGCTCTTTCGCCCAACAGGCCGGGGAGCTGTTTTTT. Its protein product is CASSSFAQQAGELFF.

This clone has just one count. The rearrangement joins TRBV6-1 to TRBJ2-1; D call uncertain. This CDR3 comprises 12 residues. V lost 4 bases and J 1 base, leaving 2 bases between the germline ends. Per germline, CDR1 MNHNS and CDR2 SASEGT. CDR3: CASSVSYNEQFF. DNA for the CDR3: TGTGCCAGCAGTGTGTCCTACAATGAGCAGTTCTTC.

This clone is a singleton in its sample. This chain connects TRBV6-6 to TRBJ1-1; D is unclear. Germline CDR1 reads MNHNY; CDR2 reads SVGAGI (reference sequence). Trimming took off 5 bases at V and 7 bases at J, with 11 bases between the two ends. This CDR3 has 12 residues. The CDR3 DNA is TGTGCCAGCAGTCGTCCACGCAATGAAGCTTTCTTT. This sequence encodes CASSRPRNEAFF.

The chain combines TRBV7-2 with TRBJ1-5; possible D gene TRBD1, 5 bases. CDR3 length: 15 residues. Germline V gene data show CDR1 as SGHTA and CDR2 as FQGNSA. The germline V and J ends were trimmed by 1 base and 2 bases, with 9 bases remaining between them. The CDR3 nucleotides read TGTGCCAGCAGCTTAGTGGGGCCTCGCAATCAGCCCCAGCATTTT. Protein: CASSLVGPRNQPQHF.

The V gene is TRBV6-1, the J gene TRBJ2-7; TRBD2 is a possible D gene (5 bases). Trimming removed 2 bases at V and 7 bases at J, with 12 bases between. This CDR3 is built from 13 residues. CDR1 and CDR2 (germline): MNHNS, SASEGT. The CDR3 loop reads CASSENLGAEQYF. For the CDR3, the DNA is TGTGCCAGCAGTGAAAACCTGGGAGCGGAGCAGTACTTC.

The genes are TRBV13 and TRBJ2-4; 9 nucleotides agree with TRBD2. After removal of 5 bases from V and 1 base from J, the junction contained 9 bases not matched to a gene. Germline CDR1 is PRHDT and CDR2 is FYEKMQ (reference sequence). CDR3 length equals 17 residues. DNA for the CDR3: TGTGCCAGCAGCCCCATTAGCGGGGGTCTTGCCAAAAACATTCAGTACTTC. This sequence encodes CASSPISGGLAKNIQYF.

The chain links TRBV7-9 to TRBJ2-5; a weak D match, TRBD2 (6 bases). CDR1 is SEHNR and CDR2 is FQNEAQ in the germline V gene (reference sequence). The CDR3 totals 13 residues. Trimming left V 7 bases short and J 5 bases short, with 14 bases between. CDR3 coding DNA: TGTGCCAGCATCCCGGGACTGGCGGAGACCCAGTACTTC. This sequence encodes CASIPGLAETQYF.

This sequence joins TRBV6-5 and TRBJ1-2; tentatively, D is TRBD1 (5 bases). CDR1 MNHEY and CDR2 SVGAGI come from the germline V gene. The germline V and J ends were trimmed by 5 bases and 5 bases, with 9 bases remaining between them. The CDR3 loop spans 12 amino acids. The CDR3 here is CASSAGGYGYTF. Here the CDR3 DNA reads TGTGCCAGCAGTGCCGGGGGTTATGGCTACACCTTC.

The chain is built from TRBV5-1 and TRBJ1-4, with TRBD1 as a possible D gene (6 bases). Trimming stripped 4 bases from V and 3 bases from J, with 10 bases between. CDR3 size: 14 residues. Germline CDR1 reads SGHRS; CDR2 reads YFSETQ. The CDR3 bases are TGCGCCAGCAGCAACGGACAGCCTAATGAAAAACTGTTTTTT. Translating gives CASSNGQPNEKLFF.

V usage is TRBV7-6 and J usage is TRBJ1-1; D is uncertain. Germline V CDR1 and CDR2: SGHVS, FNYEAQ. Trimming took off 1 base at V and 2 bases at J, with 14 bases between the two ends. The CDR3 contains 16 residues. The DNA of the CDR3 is TGTGCCAGCAGCTTAGGTTACAGTCTGGGAAACACTGAAGCTTTCTTT. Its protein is CASSLGYSLGNTEAFF.